This T cell receptor (beta chain) emerged from a study of blood T cell repertoires in COVID-19. Study-level information: Both acute and convalescent COVID-19 samples were obtained from the United States, Italy and Spain.

Some clones are missing from TCRdb's copy, which holds only in-frame ones; the method was immunoSEQ multiplex PCR. This sample carries 350,000 to 450,000 clones, 89% of them seen once, and the ten largest clones take 1.5% to 1.8%. Trimming pared 4 bases from V and 7 bases from J, leaving 6 bases between. CDR3 length: 11 amino acids. Germline loops: CDR1 SGHDT, CDR2 YYEEEE. The gene calls are TRBV5-6 and TRBJ1-5; D gene unclear. The receptor's source is a woman in her thirties or forties with COVID-19, enrolled during active disease. Sequences were obtained from peripheral blood. CDR3 sequence: CASSPQQPQHF. As DNA, the CDR3 is TGTGCCAGCAGCCCCCAACAGCCCCAGCATTTT.